Below, 19 T cell receptor beta chains from the same sample are listed, as sequenced in a study of shared T cell receptors in the human thymus. The method was immunoSEQ multiplex PCR; TCRdb's version includes in-frame clones alone and lacks a portion of them. Of about 500,000 clones in the sample, approximately 78% were seen once. This sample was also put to use in a study of human thymus T cells.

Input material: thymocytes. The origin of the receptors is a boy under two years old with a congenital heart defect.

The chain employs TRBV27 and TRBJ1-3; no clear D gene. CDR1 is MNHEY, CDR2 SMNVEV, per germline (reference sequence). Trimming pared 3 bases from V and 0 bases from J, leaving 12 bases between. The CDR3 consists of 16 residues. The CDR3 sequence: CASSLGSPFSGNTIYF. In DNA, the CDR3 is TGTGCCAGCAGTTTGGGCAGCCCCTTCTCTGGAAACACCATATATTTT.

J is TRBJ1-2 and V is TRBV7-2; D ambiguous. The V gene's germline CDR1 is SGHTA and CDR2 FQGNSA. The CDR3 has 12 amino acids. V lost 1 base and J lost 4, with 4 bases in between. CDR3 in DNA: TGTGCCAGCAGCTTAGAGCGCTATGGCTACACCTTC. It translates to CASSLERYGYTF.

This chain links TRBV19 with TRBJ2-2, with TRBD2 matching over 8 bases. J gave up 8 bases and V 3 bases, and 20 bases lay outside the gene matches. From germline, CDR1 is LNHDA and CDR2 SQIVND (reference sequence). The CDR3 loop spans 19 amino acids. The CDR3 reads CASSIGNPPGLVGVGELFF. The CDR3 DNA sequence: TGTGCCAGTAGTATCGGGAACCCCCCGGGACTAGTAGGAGTAGGGGAGCTGTTTTTT.

The chain uses TRBV10-2 and TRBJ2-3, with D possibly TRBD2 on 5 matching bases. This CDR3 comprises 15 residues. Germline V gene data show CDR1 as WSHSY and CDR2 as SAAADI. Trimming took off 3 bases at V and 5 bases at J, with 15 bases between the two ends. The CDR3 spells CASSDEGSSGDTQYF. The DNA for the CDR3 is TGCGCCAGCAGTGACGAGGGTTCCAGCGGAGATACGCAGTATTTT.

The V gene is TRBV5-6, the J gene TRBJ2-7; 13 nucleotides agree with TRBD2. Germline trimming cut 4 bases from V and 1 base from J; bases unmatched to any gene: 11. This CDR3 spans 18 amino acids. CDR1 is SGHDT, CDR2 YYEEEE, per germline. The CDR3 here is CASSHKPGTSGTSYEQYF. The CDR3 DNA reads TGTGCCAGCAGCCATAAACCCGGGACTAGCGGGACATCCTACGAGCAGTACTTC.

The rearrangement joins TRBV5-8 to TRBJ1-5, with D possibly being TRBD1 (6 bases). This CDR3 has 14 residues. CDR1 and CDR2 (germline): SGHTS, YDEGEE. V dropped 2 bases and J dropped 3 bases, with 9 bases sitting between them. The CDR3 reads CASSFGQFNQPQHF. The CDR3 DNA is TGTGCCAGCAGCTTCGGACAGTTCAATCAGCCCCAGCATTTT.

The V gene is TRBV6-1, the J gene TRBJ2-7, with TRBD2 identical over 14 bases. CDR1 MNHNS and CDR2 SASEGT come from the germline V gene. V gave up 4 bases and J gave up 5 bases; unmatched junction bases: 13. The CDR3 covers 18 residues. Here the CDR3 DNA reads TGTGCCAGCAGTGCCTTCGGGGGGGGACTAGCGGGAGCTGACGAGCAGTACTTC. Translation: CASSAFGGGLAGADEQYF.

This chain links TRBV11-2 with TRBJ2-1; D call uncertain. The germline V gene encodes CDR1 SGHAT and CDR2 FQNNGV. The V end lost 8 bases, the J end lost 1 base, and 12 bases lay between the germline ends. This CDR3 contains 14 residues. This CDR3 reads CASRFPGSYNEQFF. Here the CDR3 DNA reads TGTGCCAGCCGTTTCCCCGGTTCCTACAATGAGCAGTTCTTC. The whole variable domain, filled in from reference TRBV11-2 and TRBJ2-1, reads EAGVAQSPRYKIIEKRQSVAFWCNPISGHATLYWYQQILGQGPKLLIQFQNNGVVDDSQLPKDRFSAERLKGVDSTLKIQPAKLEDSAVYLCASRFPGSYNEQFFGPGTRLTVL.

This chain connects TRBV2 to TRBJ1-4; D is perhaps TRBD1 (5 bases). Germline V gives CDR1 SNHLY, CDR2 FYNNEI. Trimming stripped 8 bases from V and 7 bases from J, with 14 bases between. This CDR3 has 13 amino acids. In nucleotides, the CDR3 is TGTGCCAGCCCCAGGGAAAAAGGTGAAAAACTGTTTTTT. As protein: CASPREKGEKLFF. Variable domain in full (rest from reference TRBV2 and TRBJ1-4): EPEVTQTPSHQVTQMGQEVILRCVPISNHLYFYWYRQILGQKVEFLVSFYNNEISEKSEIFDDQFSVERPDGSNFTLKIRSTKLEDSAMYFCASPREKGEKLFFGSGTQLSVL.

The chain joins TRBV11-3 to TRBJ2-2, with 8 positions matching TRBD1. V was pared by 5 bases and J by 2 bases, with 19 bases of the junction left unmatched. From germline, CDR1 is SGHNT and CDR2 YENEEA. This CDR3 has 20 amino acids. The CDR3 here is CASSPMGTGSQKTNTGELFF. CDR3 sequence (DNA): TGTGCCAGCAGCCCTATGGGGACAGGATCCCAAAAAACCAACACCGGGGAGCTGTTTTTT.

This rearrangement joins TRBV30 to TRBJ2-1; 13 bases agree with TRBD2. J lost 4 bases, V lost 3 bases, and 3 bases had no gene match. The germline CDR1 and CDR2 sequences are GTSNPN and SVGIG (reference sequence). The CDR3 spans 15 residues. The CDR3, as DNA: TGTGCCTGGAGGGGACTAGCGGGGATGTACAATGAGCAGTTCTTC. It is translated as CAWRGLAGMYNEQFF.

CDR3 DNA: TGCGCCAGCAGCCCCGAGCCGGGACAGGATTGTGGGACCGGGGAGCTGTTTTTT. It is translated as CASSPEPGQDCGTGELFF. The rearrangement links TRBV4-3 to TRBJ2-2; TRBD1 matches 8 bases. Losses at the gene ends were 4 bases for V and 5 bases for J; bases not matched to a gene: 15. The CDR3 contains 18 residues. Per germline, CDR1 LGHNA and CDR2 YSLEER.

The V and J genes are TRBV28 and TRBJ2-1, with 8 bases identical to TRBD2. The CDR3 has 15 residues. V was pared by 6 bases and J by 6 bases, with 10 bases of the junction left unmatched. Per the germline V gene, CDR1 is MDHEN and CDR2 is SYDVKM. This CDR3 reads CASSRPGTRRNEQFF. CDR3 in DNA: TGTGCCAGCAGCAGACCCGGGACTAGACGCAATGAGCAGTTCTTC.

V gene TRBV14 combines with J gene TRBJ1-2, with D possibly matching TRBD1 (5 bases). CDR3 size: 16 residues. V dropped 0 bases and J dropped 6 bases, with 17 bases sitting between them. CDR1 SGHDN and CDR2 FVKESK come from the germline V gene. The CDR3 nucleotides are TGTGCCAGCAGCCAAGAGGGTTGGGGGGGATCCCATGGCTACACCTTC. It translates to CASSQEGWGGSHGYTF.

J is TRBJ2-7 and V is TRBV4-3; D perhaps matches TRBD2 (6 bases). Per the germline V gene, CDR1 is LGHNA and CDR2 is YSLEER. The CDR3 runs to 16 residues. Deletions cut 0 bases from V and 0 bases from J, with 12 bases between. The CDR3 spells CASSQDHGGASYEQYF. The CDR3 DNA is TGCGCCAGCAGCCAAGATCATGGCGGGGCCTCCTACGAGCAGTACTTC.

This sequence joins TRBV5-6 and TRBJ2-3, with D maybe TRBD1 (5 bases). CDR3 length: 14 residues. Trimming took off 4 bases at V and 2 bases at J, with 11 bases between the two ends. The germline CDR1 and CDR2 sequences are SGHDT and YYEEEE. The CDR3 spells CASSPFRVTDTQYF. CDR3 DNA: TGTGCCAGCAGCCCGTTCAGGGTCACAGATACGCAGTATTTT.

This clone was seen just once. The chain links TRBV13 to TRBJ2-2; weak D call: TRBD2 (6 bases). Trimming pared 5 bases from V and 3 bases from J, leaving 7 bases between. CDR3 length: 13 residues. CDR1 and CDR2 (germline): PRHDT, FYEKMQ (reference sequence). The CDR3 here is CASSPGDTGELFF. The CDR3 nucleotides read TGTGCCAGCAGCCCGGGGGACACCGGGGAGCTGTTTTTT.

The chain links TRBV7-6 to TRBJ2-5, with 9 nucleotides matching TRBD1. J lost 6 bases, V lost 4 bases, and 12 bases had no gene match. Germline loops: CDR1 SGHVS, CDR2 FNYEAQ. The CDR3 loop spans 16 amino acids. The CDR3 nucleotides read TGTGCCAGCAGCTACCAACAGGGGGCGAGGCCGAAGACCCAGTACTTC. Its protein is CASSYQQGARPKTQYF.

The chain carries TRBV4-1 and TRBJ2-1, with TRBD2 matching over 15 bases. Trimming cost V 1 base and J 6 bases; bases outside gene matches: 10. The germline V gene has CDR1 MGHRA and CDR2 YSYEKL. The CDR3 has 19 amino acids. CDR3: CASSQGPGLAGGLSNEQFF. The CDR3 DNA reads TGCGCCAGCAGCCAAGGCCCCGGACTAGCGGGAGGGCTTAGCAATGAGCAGTTCTTC.